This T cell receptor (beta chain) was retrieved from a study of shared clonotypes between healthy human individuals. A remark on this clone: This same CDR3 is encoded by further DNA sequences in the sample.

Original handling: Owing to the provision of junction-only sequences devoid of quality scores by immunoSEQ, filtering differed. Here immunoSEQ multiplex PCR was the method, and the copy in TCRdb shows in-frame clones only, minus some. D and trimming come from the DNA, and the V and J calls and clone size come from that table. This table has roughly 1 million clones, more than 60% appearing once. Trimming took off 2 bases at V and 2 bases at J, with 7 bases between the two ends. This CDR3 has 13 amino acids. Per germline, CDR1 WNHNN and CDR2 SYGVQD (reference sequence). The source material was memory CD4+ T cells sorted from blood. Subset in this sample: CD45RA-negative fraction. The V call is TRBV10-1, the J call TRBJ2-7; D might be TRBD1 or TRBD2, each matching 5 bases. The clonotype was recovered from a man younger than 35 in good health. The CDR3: CASSETGPYEQYF. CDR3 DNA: TGCGCCAGCAGTGAGACGGGACCCTACGAGCAGTACTTC.